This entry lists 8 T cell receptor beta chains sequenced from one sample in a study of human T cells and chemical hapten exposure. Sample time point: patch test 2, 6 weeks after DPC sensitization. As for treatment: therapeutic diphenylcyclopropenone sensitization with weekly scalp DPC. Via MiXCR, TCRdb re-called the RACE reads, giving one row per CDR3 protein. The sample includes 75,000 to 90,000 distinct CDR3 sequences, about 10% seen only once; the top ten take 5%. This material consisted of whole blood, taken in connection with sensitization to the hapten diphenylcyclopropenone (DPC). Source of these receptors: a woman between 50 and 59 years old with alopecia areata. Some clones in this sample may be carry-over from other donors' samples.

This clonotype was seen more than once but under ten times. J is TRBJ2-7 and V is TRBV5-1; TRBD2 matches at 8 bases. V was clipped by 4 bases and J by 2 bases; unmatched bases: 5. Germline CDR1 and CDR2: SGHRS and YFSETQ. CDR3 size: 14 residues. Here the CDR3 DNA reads TGCGCCAGCAGCCCAAGCGGGAGTCCCTACGAGCAGTACTTC. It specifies CASSPSGSPYEQYF.

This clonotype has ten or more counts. The DNA of the CDR3 is TGTGCCAGCAGCTTAGGCCACCGGGAGACCCAGTACTTC. Translated, it gives CASSLGHRETQYF. This rearrangement joins TRBV7-9 to TRBJ2-5; D not certain. Germline V gene lookup returns CDR1 SEHNR and CDR2 FQNEAQ (reference sequence). This CDR3 spans 13 amino acids. With 1 base removed from V and 5 bases from J, the gap between germline ends came to 8 bases.

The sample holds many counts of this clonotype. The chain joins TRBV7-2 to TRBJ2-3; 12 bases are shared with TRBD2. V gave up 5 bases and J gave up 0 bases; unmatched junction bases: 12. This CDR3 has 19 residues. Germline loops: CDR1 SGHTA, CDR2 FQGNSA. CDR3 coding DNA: TGTGCCAGCAGCCGTCATAAACCCGGGACTAGCGGGAGCACAGATACGCAGTATTTT. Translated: CASSRHKPGTSGSTDTQYF.

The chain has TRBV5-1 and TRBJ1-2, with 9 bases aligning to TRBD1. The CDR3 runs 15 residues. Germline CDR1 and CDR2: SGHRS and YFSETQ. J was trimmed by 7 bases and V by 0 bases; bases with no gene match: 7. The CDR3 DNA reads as TGCGCCAGCAGCTTGGAACCCGGGACAGGGAGTGGCTACACCTTC. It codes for CASSLEPGTGSGYTF.

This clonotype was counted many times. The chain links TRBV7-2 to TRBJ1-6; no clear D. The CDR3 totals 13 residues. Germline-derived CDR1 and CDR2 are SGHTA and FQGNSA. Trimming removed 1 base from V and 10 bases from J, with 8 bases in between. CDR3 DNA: TGTGCCAGCAGCTTAGACTGGAACTCACCCCTCCACTTT. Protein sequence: CASSLDWNSPLHF.

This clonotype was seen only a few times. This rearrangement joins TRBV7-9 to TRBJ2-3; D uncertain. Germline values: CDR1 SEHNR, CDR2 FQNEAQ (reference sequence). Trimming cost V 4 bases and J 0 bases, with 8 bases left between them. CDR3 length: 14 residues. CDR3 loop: CASSSTLSTDTQYF. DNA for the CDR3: TGTGCCAGCAGCTCGACGCTTAGCACAGATACGCAGTATTTT.

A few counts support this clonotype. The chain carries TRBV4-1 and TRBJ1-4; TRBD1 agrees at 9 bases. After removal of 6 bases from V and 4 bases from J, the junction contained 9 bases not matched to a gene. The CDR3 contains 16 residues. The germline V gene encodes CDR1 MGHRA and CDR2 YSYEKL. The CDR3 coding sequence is TGCGCCAGCAGTAGACAGGGGGGGAGGAATAATGAAAAACTGTTTTTT. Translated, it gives CASSRQGGRNNEKLFF.

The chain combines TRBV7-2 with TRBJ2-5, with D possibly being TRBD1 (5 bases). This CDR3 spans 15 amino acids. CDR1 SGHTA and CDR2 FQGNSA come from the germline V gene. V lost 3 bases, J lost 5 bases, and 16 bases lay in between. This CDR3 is CASSLWGQTRETQYF. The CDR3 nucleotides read TGTGCCAGCAGCTTGTGGGGCCAAACCAGGGAGACCCAGTACTTC.